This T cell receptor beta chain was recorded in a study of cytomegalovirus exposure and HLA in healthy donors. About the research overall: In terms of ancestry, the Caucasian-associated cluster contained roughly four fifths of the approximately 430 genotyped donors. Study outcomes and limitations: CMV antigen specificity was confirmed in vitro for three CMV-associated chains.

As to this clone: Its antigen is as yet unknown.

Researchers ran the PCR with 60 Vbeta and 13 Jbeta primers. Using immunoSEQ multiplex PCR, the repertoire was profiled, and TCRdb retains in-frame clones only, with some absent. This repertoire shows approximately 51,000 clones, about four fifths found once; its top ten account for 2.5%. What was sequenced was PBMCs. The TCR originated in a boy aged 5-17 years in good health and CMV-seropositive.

DNA of the CDR3: TGTGCCAGCAAACTGAGTACGGGGTCCTACGAGCAGTACTTC. Translating gives CASKLSTGSYEQYF. V gene TRBV27 combines with J gene TRBJ2-7; D possibly corresponds to TRBD2 (5 bases). V lost 7 bases to trimming and J lost 1 base, with 14 bases between them. CDR3 length equals 14 residues. The germline V gene encodes CDR1 MNHEY and CDR2 SMNVEV (reference sequence).